The table lists the clone carrying this T cell receptor beta chain with a few counts. The antigen is unknown. This sample is part of a study of cytomegalovirus exposure and HLA in healthy donors. Study results and limitations: In a later analysis, HLA-associated beta chains showed higher expansion and lower generation probabilities than comparable chains.

Germline-derived CDR1 and CDR2 are MDHEN and SYDVKM. The CDR3 extends over 16 amino acids. V trimming: 6 bases; J trimming: 6 bases; junction bases outside the gene matches: 14. PCR primers comprised 60 Vbeta and 13 Jbeta primers. The repertoire was sequenced with immunoSEQ multiplex PCR; TCRdb's copy has only in-frame clones and lacks some. The sample holds about 160,000 clones, roughly 65% seen once. The TCR comes from a man aged 18-30 years in good health and CMV-seropositive. The specimen was PBMCs. This chain uses TRBV28 with TRBJ2-1, with TRBD1 matching over 7 bases. The CDR3 reads CASSQTGVRGFNEQFF. CDR3 DNA: TGTGCCAGCAGCCAAACAGGGGTTCGGGGTTTCAATGAGCAGTTCTTC.